Listed below are T cell receptor beta chains from one sample, sequenced in a study of T-cell memory formation after mild COVID-19. MiXCR, run by TCRdb on the 5' RACE reads, gives a single entry per CDR3 protein. The data show fewer than 350,000 distinct CDR3 sequences, with 14% seen just once and around 20% held by the top ten. What was sequenced was PBMCs or a T cell subset sorted from them (not recorded which). These receptors came from a man younger than 30 who had mild COVID-19 (a few samples of this study predate the infection). Cell type and time point are not known. CDR3s include the opening cysteine and the closing phenylalanine or tryptophan. Each record gives: J gene, V gene, D gene, clone size, CDR3 protein, CDR3 DNA. A D gene is named only where the DNA matches it firmly. Size tells how often a clone was seen (once, few, many) or the class of an expanded clone, and some rows leave it out.

J: TRBJ1-3; V: TRBV28; D: TRBD1; size: -; CDR3: CASSLTGTGGLNTIYF; DNA: TGTGCCAGCAGCTTAACCGGGACAGGGGGCTTAAACACCATATATTTT
J: TRBJ1-2; V: TRBV19; D: -; size: few; CDR3: CASRSAQANYGYTF; DNA: TGTGCCAGTAGGAGCGCCCAAGCTAACTATGGCTACACCTTC
J: TRBJ2-6; V: TRBV21-1; D: -; size: -; CDR3: CASSNEGWTLGSGANVLTF; DNA: TGTGCCAGCAGCAATGAAGGGTGGACCTTGGGTTCTGGGGCCAACGTCCTGACTTTC
J: TRBJ2-5; V: TRBV7-2; D: -; size: few; CDR3: CASSSLRQSQETQYF; DNA: TGTGCCAGCAGCTCCCTTCGACAGAGCCAAGAGACCCAGTACTTC
J: TRBJ2-1; V: TRBV7-9; D: -; size: -; CDR3: CASSPGATGEQFF; DNA: TGTGCCAGCAGCCCAGGGGCTACGGGAGAGCAGTTCTTC
J: TRBJ2-3; V: TRBV11-3; D: TRBD1; size: -; CDR3: CASSSTRQGESDTQYF; DNA: TGTGCCAGCAGCTCTACCCGGCAGGGGGAATCAGATACGCAGTATTTT
J: TRBJ1-5; V: TRBV6-2/TRBV6-3; D: -; size: once; CDR3: CASSIRPFSPDQPQHF; DNA: TGTGCCAGCAGTATCCGACCCTTCTCCCCGGATCAGCCCCAGCATTTT
J: TRBJ2-7; V: TRBV6-2/TRBV6-3; D: TRBD2; size: -; CDR3: CASSGGTYEQYF; DNA: TGTGCCAGCAGCGGGGGGACCTACGAGCAGTACTTC
J: TRBJ2-1; V: TRBV15; D: TRBD2; size: -; CDR3: CATSRVTGGPNEQFF; DNA: TGTGCCACCAGCAGAGTGACGGGGGGGCCCAATGAGCAGTTCTTC
J: TRBJ2-2; V: TRBV27; D: -; size: -; CDR3: CASSTSANTGELFF; DNA: TGTGCCAGCAGTACATCAGCGAACACCGGGGAGCTGTTTTTT
J: TRBJ2-7; V: TRBV4-1; D: -; size: -; CDR3: CASSPRTGGVGEQYF; DNA: TGCGCCAGCAGCCCAAGGACAGGAGGGGTGGGGGAGCAGTACTTC
J: TRBJ2-1; V: TRBV28; D: TRBD2; size: few; CDR3: CASRLPGGGIYNEQFF; DNA: TGTGCCAGCCGGCTGCCTGGGGGGGGGATATACAATGAGCAGTTCTTC
J: TRBJ2-2; V: TRBV7-7; D: TRBD2; size: -; CDR3: CASTASGGRTHTGELFF; DNA: TGTGCTAGCACCGCTAGCGGGGGCCGTACCCACACCGGGGAGCTGTTTTTT
J: TRBJ1-5; V: TRBV12-3/TRBV12-4; D: TRBD1; size: few; CDR3: CASSSRDRGHQPQHF; DNA: TGTGCCAGCAGCAGCCGGGACAGGGGGCATCAGCCCCAGCATTTT
J: TRBJ1-4; V: TRBV11-2; D: -; size: -; CDR3: CASSARRGSANEKLFF; DNA: TGTGCCAGCAGCGCACGCAGGGGTTCCGCTAATGAAAAACTGTTTTTT
J: TRBJ1-2; V: TRBV12-3/TRBV12-4; D: TRBD1; size: -; CDR3: CASSFLDRVVYGYTF; DNA: TGTGCCAGCAGTTTTTTGGACAGGGTCGTCTATGGCTACACCTTC
J: TRBJ1-4; V: TRBV2; D: TRBD1; size: few; CDR3: CASRDRDEKLFF; DNA: TGTGCCAGCAGGGACAGGGATGAAAAACTGTTTTTT
J: TRBJ2-5; V: TRBV29-1; D: TRBD1; size: many; CDR3: CSATQGAGKTQYF; DNA: TGCAGCGCAACACAGGGGGCAGGAAAGACCCAGTACTTC
J: TRBJ1-1; V: TRBV2; D: -; size: few; CDR3: CASNPGDMNTEAFF; DNA: TGTGCCAGCAACCCCGGGGATATGAACACTGAAGCTTTCTTT
J: TRBJ2-2; V: TRBV28; D: TRBD1; size: once; CDR3: CASSSRRQGGTFPGNTGELFF; DNA: TGTGCCAGCAGTTCGCGCCGACAGGGGGGAACCTTTCCGGGAAACACCGGGGAGCTGTTTTTT
J: TRBJ2-5; V: TRBV5-1; D: -; size: few; CDR3: CASAARGGAQTQYF; DNA: TGCGCCAGCGCGGCGAGAGGGGGGGCCCAGACCCAGTACTTC
J: TRBJ1-2; V: TRBV10-3; D: -; size: few; CDR3: CAIRRHNYGYTF; DNA: TGTGCCATCAGAAGACATAACTATGGCTACACCTTC
J: TRBJ2-5; V: TRBV10-3; D: -; size: few; CDR3: CAISPRQETQYF; DNA: TGTGCCATCAGCCCAAGACAAGAGACCCAGTACTTC
J: TRBJ1-2; V: TRBV7-2; D: -; size: -; CDR3: CASAAGYGVYGYTF; DNA: TGTGCCAGCGCCGCCGGGTATGGAGTCTATGGCTACACCTTC